The clone carrying this T cell receptor beta chain has just a few counts. These data are taken from a study of blood T cell repertoires in COVID-19. The germline V and J ends were trimmed by 6 bases and 0 bases, with 15 bases remaining between them. Germline-derived CDR1 and CDR2 are KGHSH and LQKENI. The CDR3 consists of 15 residues. Profiled with immunoSEQ multiplex PCR; TCRdb holds only in-frame clones, not every one. The top ten clones hold around 3.1% of a sample with roughly 190,000 clones, roughly 84% of them seen once. The clonotype was recovered from a woman younger than 45 who had been exposed to COVID-19. The chain uses TRBV18 and TRBJ2-7, with D maybe TRBD1 (6 bases). What was sequenced was PBMCs or T cells enriched from blood (not recorded which). The CDR3 loop is CASSLTGTSSYEQYF. CDR3 sequence (DNA): TGTGCCAGCTCGCTTACAGGGACCAGCTCCTACGAGCAGTACTTC.